The 2 T cell receptor beta chains presented below share a single source sample, sequenced in a study of monozygotic twins with cystic fibrosis. The repertoire was sequenced with immunoSEQ multiplex PCR; TCRdb's copy has only in-frame clones and lacks some. The data hold 15,000 to 20,000 clones, with around 96% observed a single time. The sequenced sample consisted of blood. The receptors here all came from a girl aged 2-10 years with cystic fibrosis.

The V and J genes are TRBV4-3 and TRBJ2-3; 10 bases are shared with TRBD2. CDR3 length equals 20 residues. V shed 0 bases, J shed 2 bases, and the junction held 14 bases outside the gene matches. Germline lookup yields CDR1 LGHNA and CDR2 YSLEER. CDR3: CASSQEAALAGETHTDTQYF. The CDR3 DNA reads as TGCGCCAGCAGCCAAGAAGCCGCCCTAGCGGGGGAGACCCACACAGATACGCAGTATTTT.

The chain is built from TRBV7-6 and TRBJ1-4; D call uncertain. The germline V gene encodes CDR1 SGHVS and CDR2 FNYEAQ. There are 14 residues in the CDR3. Deletions cut 5 bases from V and 3 bases from J, with 10 bases between. CDR3 DNA sequence: TGTGCCAGCAGCCTGGACGCGGCTAATGAAAAACTGTTTTTT. Its protein is CASSLDAANEKLFF. The full variable domain, in which reference TRBV7-6 and TRBJ1-4 provide the parts outside the CDR3, is GAGVSQSPRYKVTKRGQDVALRCDPISGHVSLYWYRQALGQGPEFLTYFNYEAQQDKSGLPNDRFSAERPEGSISTLTIQRTEQRDSAMYRCASSLDAANEKLFFGSGTQLSVL.